This T cell receptor (beta chain) was recorded in a study of T cell changes during pregnancy in multiple sclerosis. Assay used: immunoSEQ multiplex PCR; TCRdb lists only in-frame clones, some missing. The sample holds about 40,000 clones, 75% to 95% seen once. Trimming removed 4 bases from V and 1 base from J; junction bases left unmatched: 6. The V gene's germline CDR1 is MNHEY and CDR2 SVGAGI. The CDR3 is 15 amino acids. The sample was CD4+ T cells from peripheral blood mononuclear cells, taken in the third trimester of pregnancy. The chain is built from TRBV6-5 and TRBJ1-1, with 7 bases that match TRBD1. This receptor was obtained from a female donor with multiple sclerosis, enrolled in a pregnancy study. CDR3 in amino acids: CASSLTDRPNTEAFF. DNA of the CDR3: TGTGCCAGCAGTTTGACGGACAGGCCGAACACTGAAGCTTTCTTT.